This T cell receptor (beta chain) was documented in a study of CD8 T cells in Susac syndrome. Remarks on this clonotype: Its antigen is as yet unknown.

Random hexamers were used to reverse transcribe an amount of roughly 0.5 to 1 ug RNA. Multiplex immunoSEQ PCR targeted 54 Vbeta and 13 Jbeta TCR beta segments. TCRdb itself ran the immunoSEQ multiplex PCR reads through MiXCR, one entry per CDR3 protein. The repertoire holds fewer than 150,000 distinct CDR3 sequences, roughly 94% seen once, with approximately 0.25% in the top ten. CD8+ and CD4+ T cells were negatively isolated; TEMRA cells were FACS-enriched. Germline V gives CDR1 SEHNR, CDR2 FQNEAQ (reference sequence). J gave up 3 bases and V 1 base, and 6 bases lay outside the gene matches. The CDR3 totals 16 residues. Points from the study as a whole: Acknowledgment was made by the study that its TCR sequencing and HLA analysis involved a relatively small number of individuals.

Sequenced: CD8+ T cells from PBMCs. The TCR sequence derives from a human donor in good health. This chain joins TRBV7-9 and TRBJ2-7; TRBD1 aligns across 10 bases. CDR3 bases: TGTGCCAGCAGCTTAGGAGCCGGGACAGGGGTCTACGAGCAGTACTTC. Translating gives CASSLGAGTGVYEQYF.